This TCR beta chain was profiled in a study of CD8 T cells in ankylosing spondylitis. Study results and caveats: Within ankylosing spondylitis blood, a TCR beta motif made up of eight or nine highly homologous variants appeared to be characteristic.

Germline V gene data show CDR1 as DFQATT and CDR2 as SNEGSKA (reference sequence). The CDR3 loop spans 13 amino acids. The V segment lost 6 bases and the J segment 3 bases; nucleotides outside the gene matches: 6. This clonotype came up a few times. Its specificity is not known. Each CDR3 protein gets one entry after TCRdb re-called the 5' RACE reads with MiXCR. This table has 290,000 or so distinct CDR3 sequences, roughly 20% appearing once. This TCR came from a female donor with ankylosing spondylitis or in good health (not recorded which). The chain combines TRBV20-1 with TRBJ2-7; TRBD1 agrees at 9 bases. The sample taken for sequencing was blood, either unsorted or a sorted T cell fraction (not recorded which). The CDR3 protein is CSASGTGNYEQYF. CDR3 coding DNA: TGCAGTGCGTCCGGGACAGGGAACTACGAGCAGTACTTC.